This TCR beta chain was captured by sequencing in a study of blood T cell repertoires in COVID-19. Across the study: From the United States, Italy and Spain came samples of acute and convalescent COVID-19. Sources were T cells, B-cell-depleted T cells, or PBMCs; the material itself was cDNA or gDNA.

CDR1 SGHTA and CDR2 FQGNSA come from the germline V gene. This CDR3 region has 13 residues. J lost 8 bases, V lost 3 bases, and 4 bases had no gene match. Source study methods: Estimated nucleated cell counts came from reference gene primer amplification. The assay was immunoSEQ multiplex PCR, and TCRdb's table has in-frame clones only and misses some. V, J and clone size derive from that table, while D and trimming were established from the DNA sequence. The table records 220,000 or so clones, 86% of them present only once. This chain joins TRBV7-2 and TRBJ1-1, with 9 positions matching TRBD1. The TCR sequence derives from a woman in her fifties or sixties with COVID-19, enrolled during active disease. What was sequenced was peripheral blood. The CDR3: CASSFHRGLEAFF. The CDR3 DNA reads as TGTGCCAGCAGCTTTCACAGGGGGCTGGAAGCTTTCTTT.